The clone carrying this T cell receptor beta chain was observed many times. Germline V gene data show CDR1 as MNHNS and CDR2 as SASEGT. The CDR3 is 12 amino acids. V was pared by 2 bases and J by 5 bases, with 7 bases between. Amplification of the TCR beta CDR3 regions used RNA transcripts (as template). HTBI-primed first-round RT-PCR preceded second-round multiplex PCR. TCRdb used MiXCR to reprocess the multiplex PCR reads, holding one entry per CDR3 protein. The table shows roughly 480,000 distinct CDR3 sequences, with over 13% occurring only once. The sample originates from a study of Graves' ophthalmopathy and Graves' hyperthyroidism.

Specimen: blood. This TCR was recovered from a young woman with Graves' ophthalmopathy. This chain links TRBV6-1 with TRBJ2-7; D is ambiguous. CDR3 DNA: TGTGCCAGCAGTGAAAGAGGAAACGAGCAGTACTTC. Amino acid sequence: CASSERGNEQYF.